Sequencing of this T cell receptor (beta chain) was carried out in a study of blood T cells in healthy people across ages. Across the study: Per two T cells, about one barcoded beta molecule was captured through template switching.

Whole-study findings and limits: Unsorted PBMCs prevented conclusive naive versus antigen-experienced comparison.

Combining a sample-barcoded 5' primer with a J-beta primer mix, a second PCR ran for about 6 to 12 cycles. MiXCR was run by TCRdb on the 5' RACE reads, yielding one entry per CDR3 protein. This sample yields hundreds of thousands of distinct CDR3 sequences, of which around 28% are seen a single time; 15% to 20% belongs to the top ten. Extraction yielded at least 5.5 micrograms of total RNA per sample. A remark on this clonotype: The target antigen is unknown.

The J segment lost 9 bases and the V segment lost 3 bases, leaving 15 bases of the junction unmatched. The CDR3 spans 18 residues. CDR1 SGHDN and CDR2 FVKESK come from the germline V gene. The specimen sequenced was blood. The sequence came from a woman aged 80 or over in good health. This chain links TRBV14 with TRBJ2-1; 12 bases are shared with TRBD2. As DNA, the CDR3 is TGTGCCAGCAGCCATAATTTACTAGCGGGGGGAATTCTCGGTGAGCAGTTCTTC. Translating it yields CASSHNLLAGGILGEQFF.